This T cell receptor (beta chain) came from a study of cytomegalovirus exposure and HLA in healthy donors. In the study overall: Caucasian-associated ancestry cluster membership applied to just over 80% of about 370 genotyped donors.

Researchers ran the PCR with 60 Vbeta and 13 Jbeta primers. The repertoire was sequenced with immunoSEQ multiplex PCR; TCRdb's copy has only in-frame clones and lacks some. The repertoire holds more than 120,000 clones, with 70% to 85% as singletons. There are 14 residues in the CDR3. The J segment lost 9 bases and the V segment lost 2 bases, leaving 6 bases of the junction unmatched. The germline CDR1 and CDR2 sequences are MNHEY and SMNVEV (reference sequence). Note on this clone: Its antigen is as yet unknown.

General observations from the study: Later work showed greater clonal expansion in HLA-associated TCR beta chains than in equally common others. Sequence variants that were highly shared formed a cluster that was likely a sequencing artifact.

The sample was PBMCs. The chain links TRBV27 to TRBJ2-1; 8 bases fit TRBD2. The receptor's source is a male donor in good health and CMV-seronegative. The CDR3 DNA is TGTGCCAGCAGTTTAGGTTCGGGGGGGAGTGAGCAGTTCTTC. As protein: CASSLGSGGSEQFF.